Shown below are 19 T cell receptor beta chains from a single sample sequenced in a study of human T cells and chemical hapten exposure. Time point described: healthy volunteer bleed at 6 weeks. Whole blood that had not been fractionated was the source of extracted total RNA. TCRdb processed the RACE reads anew with MiXCR; each CDR3 protein has one entry. The repertoire includes fewer than 85,000 distinct CDR3 sequences, over 7% of them detected once, and approximately 1.5% sits in the top ten. The specimen was whole blood. These receptors were taken from a male donor in good health. Some clones in this sample may be carry-over from other donors' samples.

This clonotype appeared many times. This chain connects TRBV7-8 to TRBJ2-4, with D possibly TRBD2 on 5 matching bases. The V and J ends lost 5 bases and 6 bases respectively, with 8 bases between them. The CDR3 consists of 12 residues. Per the germline V gene, CDR1 is SGHVS and CDR2 is FQNEAQ. The CDR3: CASSRGLNIQYF. CDR3 nucleotide sequence: TGTGCCAGCAGCCGCGGACTAAACATTCAGTACTTC.

This clonotype appeared a few times. V is TRBV27 and J is TRBJ2-5; 9 bases fit TRBD2. CDR1 and CDR2 (germline): MNHEY, SMNVEV (reference sequence). The CDR3 runs to 15 residues. Trimming at V came to 7 bases and at J to 5 bases, leaving 11 bases not matched to a gene. The chain's CDR3 is CASTPLAGRTETQYF. The CDR3 bases are TGTGCCAGCACCCCTCTAGCGGGGCGGACTGAGACCCAGTACTTC.

This clonotype was found a few times. This chain uses TRBV3-1 with TRBJ1-2; D is uncertain. Trimming removed 0 bases from V and 0 bases from J, with 11 bases in between. Germline loops: CDR1 LGHDT, CDR2 YNNKEL (reference sequence). The CDR3 spans 16 residues. CDR3 bases: TGTGCCAGCAGCCAAGAATCACGGGGAACTAACTATGGCTACACCTTC. This gives the protein CASSQESRGTNYGYTF. Full variable domain (outside the CDR3, taken from reference TRBV3-1 and TRBJ1-2): DTAVSQTPKYLVTQMGNDKSIKCEQNLGHDTMYWYKQDSKKFLKIMFSYNNKELIINETVPNRFSPKSPDKAHLNLHINSLELGDSAVYFCASSQESRGTNYGYTFGSGTRLTVV.

This clonotype appeared many times. The chain carries TRBV18 and TRBJ2-5; the D gene could be TRBD1 or TRBD2 (6 bases each). The ends were cut back, 1 base at V and 5 bases at J, with 14 bases in the middle. The germline V gene has CDR1 KGHSH and CDR2 LQKENI. The CDR3 is made up of 15 amino acids. The CDR3 sequence is CASSPLPGAEETQYF. The CDR3 bases are TGTGCCAGCTCACCACTCCCGGGGGCTGAGGAGACCCAGTACTTC.

The rearrangement links TRBV10-3 to TRBJ2-6; 8 nucleotides line up with TRBD1. Germline CDR1 reads ENHRY; CDR2 reads SYGVKD. After removal of 3 bases from V and 4 bases from J, the junction contained 11 bases not matched to a gene. The CDR3 is 18 residues long. DNA of the CDR3: TGTGCCATCAGTGACGGAGACAGGGGAACTACAGGGGCCAACGTCCTGACTTTC. Translation gives CAISDGDRGTTGANVLTF.

This rearrangement joins TRBV7-2 to TRBJ2-3; the D gene is possibly TRBD1 (7 bases). The CDR3 is 14 amino acids. V shed 5 bases and J shed 2 bases, with 11 bases lying between them. CDR1 is SGHTA, CDR2 FQGNSA, per germline. CDR3 bases: TGTGCCAGCAGCCGCGGGACAGCCACAGATACGCAGTATTTT. Its translation: CASSRGTATDTQYF.

In its sample, this clonotype was seen a few times. The V call is TRBV29-1, the J call TRBJ1-2; 10 positions agree with TRBD1. CDR1 SQVTM and CDR2 ANQGSEA come from the germline V gene. V shed 7 bases and J 6 bases; nucleotides not matched to a gene: 8. The CDR3 has 13 residues. CDR3 bases: TGCAGCGCCGGGACAGGGGATTTTGATGGCTACACCTTC. This encodes CSAGTGDFDGYTF.

The rearrangement links TRBV9 to TRBJ2-7; 10 bases line up with TRBD2. V trimming: 0 bases; J trimming: 4 bases; junction bases outside the gene matches: 7. Germline-derived CDR1 and CDR2 are SGDLS and YYNGEE. The CDR3 is made up of 16 amino acids. The CDR3: CASSVGKGLAAYEQYF. The CDR3 nucleotides read TGTGCCAGCAGCGTAGGGAAAGGACTAGCGGCGTACGAGCAGTACTTC. Full variable domain (missing parts from reference TRBV9 and TRBJ2-7): DSGVTQTPKHLITATGQRVTLRCSPRSGDLSVYWYQQSLDQGLQFLIQYYNGEERAKGNILERFSAQQFPDLHSELNLSSLELGDSALYFCASSVGKGLAAYEQYFGPGTRLTVT.

Ten or more counts support this clonotype. The J gene is TRBJ2-7, the V gene TRBV7-2; 8 nucleotides align to TRBD2. The length of the CDR3 is 14 residues. Per the germline V gene, CDR1 is SGHTA and CDR2 is FQGNSA. V dropped 5 bases and J dropped 1; count of bases not matched to a gene: 4. The CDR3 protein is CASSPGGPSYEQYF. The CDR3 DNA sequence: TGTGCCAGCAGCCCGGGGGGGCCTTCCTACGAGCAGTACTTC.

This clonotype was counted ten times or more. The gene calls are TRBV29-1 and TRBJ2-3, with TRBD1 matching over 7 bases. V dropped 7 bases and J dropped 8; count of bases not matched to a gene: 12. CDR3 length: 13 residues. Germline values: CDR1 SQVTM, CDR2 ANQGSEA. CDR3 nucleotides: TGCAGCGCCGGGGACAGAGGGGCAGGTACGCAGTATTTT. Translation gives CSAGDRGAGTQYF.

This clonotype has at least ten counts. This sequence joins TRBV7-9 and TRBJ1-5, with no clear D. Between the trimmed V and J ends, which lost 4 bases and 7 bases, there was a span of 8 bases. The germline V gene has CDR1 SEHNR and CDR2 FQNEAQ (reference sequence). The CDR3 contains 12 residues. The CDR3 bases are TGTGCCAGCAGCTCTACGGGACAGCCCCAGCATTTT. This encodes CASSSTGQPQHF.

This clonotype turned up a few times. The chain has TRBV6-2 or TRBV6-3 and TRBJ2-7, with D perhaps TRBD1 (6 bases). The ends were cut back, 0 bases at V and 6 bases at J, with 15 bases in the middle. CDR1 MNHEY and CDR2 SVGEGT come from the germline V gene. The CDR3 loop spans 15 amino acids. The CDR3 DNA is TGTGCCAGCAGTTACTCTTCCAGGGGAAGGGTCGAGCAGTACTTC. Protein product: CASSYSSRGRVEQYF.

Ten or more counts support this clonotype. The chain couples TRBV12-5 to TRBJ2-3, with D possibly TRBD2 on 6 matching bases. This CDR3 comprises 17 residues. The V gene lost 1 base and the J gene lost 6 bases, with 20 bases spanning the gap. From germline, CDR1 is LGHNT and CDR2 FRNRAP. The CDR3 loop is CASGLAGGGPKKDTQYF. In DNA form, the CDR3 reads TGTGCTAGTGGTTTGGCTGGCGGAGGGCCAAAAAAGGATACGCAGTATTTT.

CDR3 in DNA: TGCAGTGCTATTCCCGCAACCGGGACAGATACGCAGTATTTT. Its protein is CSAIPATGTDTQYF. The genes are TRBV20-1 and TRBJ2-3; no clear D gene. The CDR3 has 14 amino acids. CDR1 DFQATT and CDR2 SNEGSKA come from the germline V gene (reference sequence). V lost 4 bases, J lost 3 bases, and 14 bases lay in between.

The chain uses TRBV7-2 and TRBJ2-3; the match to TRBD2 covers 9 bases. Germline loops: CDR1 SGHTA, CDR2 FQGNSA. V dropped 1 base and J dropped 0; count of bases not matched to a gene: 5. The CDR3 has 17 residues. The CDR3 loop reads CASSLVPLAGSTDTQYF. DNA for the CDR3: TGTGCCAGCAGCTTAGTTCCGCTAGCGGGAAGCACAGATACGCAGTATTTT.

This clonotype has ten or more counts. The gene calls are TRBV2 and TRBJ1-1; D not certain. Deletions cut 6 bases from V and 6 bases from J, with 17 bases between. Germline lookup yields CDR1 SNHLY and CDR2 FYNNEI. This CDR3 has 14 amino acids. CDR3 sequence: CASSAITTEAEAFF. The CDR3, as DNA: TGTGCCAGCAGCGCAATTACCACAGAAGCTGAAGCTTTCTTT.

This clonotype occurred many times. This chain joins TRBV2 and TRBJ1-5, with D possibly matching TRBD1 (5 bases). CDR1 and CDR2 from the germline V gene are SNHLY and FYNNEI. V shed 6 bases and J shed 1 base, with 13 bases lying between them. The CDR3 is made up of 15 amino acids. CDR3 amino acids: CASSRDSESNQPQHF. The CDR3 DNA is TGTGCCAGCAGCCGGGACTCCGAAAGCAATCAGCCCCAGCATTTT.

On this clonotype itself: This may be a read error: a much more frequent sequence differs by one nucleotide. Likely a read error: the CDR3 ends without its conserved phenylalanine or tryptophan. The chain recombines TRBV29-1 with TRBJ1-1; D is possibly TRBD1 (6 bases). The germline V gene has CDR1 SQVTM and CDR2 ANQGSEA. V lost 5 bases and J 1 base, leaving 14 bases between the germline ends. The CDR3 is made up of 14 amino acids. The CDR3 nucleotides are TGCAGCGTTTCCAACAGGGTAGCGAACACTGAAGCTTTCCTT. Amino acid sequence: CSVSNRVANTEAFL.

The chain has TRBV11-2 and TRBJ1-1, with 9 bases matching TRBD1. Germline values: CDR1 SGHAT, CDR2 FQNNGV. This CDR3 has 13 residues. Germline trimming cut 5 bases from V and 5 bases from J; bases unmatched to any gene: 3. The chain's CDR3 is CASSTGTGTEAFF. CDR3 coding DNA: TGTGCCAGCAGCACCGGGACAGGGACTGAAGCTTTCTTT.